This passage covers 2 T cell receptor beta chains from one sample sequenced in a study of radiotherapy plus CTLA-4 blockade in lung cancer. Measured with immunoSEQ multiplex PCR; TCRdb has only the in-frame clones, and not every one. The sample lists some 90,000 clones; roughly four fifths were seen once. Sequences were derived from peripheral blood, sampled from a patient treated with radiotherapy plus ipilimumab. The receptors derive from a human donor with non-small cell lung cancer who had stable disease on radiotherapy plus ipilimumab.

The chain joins TRBV9 to TRBJ2-5; no firm D call. CDR1 is SGDLS and CDR2 is YYNGEE in the germline V gene. CDR3 length: 13 residues. V shed 0 bases and J shed 3 bases, with 6 bases lying between them. This CDR3 is CASSVGLKETQYF. The DNA for the CDR3 is TGTGCCAGCAGCGTAGGCCTTAAAGAGACCCAGTACTTC.

V usage is TRBV7-3 and J usage is TRBJ2-7; a weak D match, TRBD1 (6 bases). CDR1 is SGHTA, CDR2 FQGTGA, per germline. V lost 2 bases to trimming and J lost 0 bases, with 8 bases between them. There are 14 residues in the CDR3. CDR3: CASSLGGNSYEQYF. The CDR3 DNA follows: TGTGCCAGCAGCTTAGGGGGCAACTCCTACGAGCAGTACTTC. Full variable domain (outside the CDR3, taken from reference TRBV7-3 and TRBJ2-7): GAGVSQTPSNKVTEKGKYVELRCDPISGHTALYWYRQSLGQGPEFLIYFQGTGAADDSGLPNDRFFAVRPEGSVSTLKIQRTERGDSAVYLCASSLGGNSYEQYFGPGTRLTVT.